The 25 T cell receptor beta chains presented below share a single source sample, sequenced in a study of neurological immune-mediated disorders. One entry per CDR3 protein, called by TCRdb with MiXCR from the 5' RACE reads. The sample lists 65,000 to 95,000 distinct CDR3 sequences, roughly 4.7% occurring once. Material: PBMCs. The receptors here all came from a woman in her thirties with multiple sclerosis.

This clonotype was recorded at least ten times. CDR3 amino acids: CASRSQGSAGGSTDTQYF. CDR3 coding DNA: TGTGCCAGCAGATCCCAGGGGTCCGCGGGGGGGAGCACAGATACGCAGTATTTT. This chain uses TRBV5-6 with TRBJ2-3; 9 bases match TRBD2. This CDR3 contains 18 residues. V was clipped by 5 bases and J by 0 bases; unmatched bases: 13. The germline V gene encodes CDR1 SGHDT and CDR2 YYEEEE.

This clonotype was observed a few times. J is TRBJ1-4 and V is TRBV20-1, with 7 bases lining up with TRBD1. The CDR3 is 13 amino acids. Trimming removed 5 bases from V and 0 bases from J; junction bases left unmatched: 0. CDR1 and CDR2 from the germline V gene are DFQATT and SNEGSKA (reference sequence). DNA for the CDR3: TGCAGTGCTCAGGGGGCAACTAATGAAAAACTGTTTTTT. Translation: CSAQGATNEKLFF.

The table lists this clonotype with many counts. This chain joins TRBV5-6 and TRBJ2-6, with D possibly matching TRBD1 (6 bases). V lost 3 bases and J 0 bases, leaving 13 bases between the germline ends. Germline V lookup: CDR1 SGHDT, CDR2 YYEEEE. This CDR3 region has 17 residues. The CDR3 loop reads CASSWGLSSSGANVLTF. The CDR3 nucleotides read TGTGCCAGCAGCTGGGGGCTCTCTAGCTCTGGGGCCAACGTCCTGACTTTC.

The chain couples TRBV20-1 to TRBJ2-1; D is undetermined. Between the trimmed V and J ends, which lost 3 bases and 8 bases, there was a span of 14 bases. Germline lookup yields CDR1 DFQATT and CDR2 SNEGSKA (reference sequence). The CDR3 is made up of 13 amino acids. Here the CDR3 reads CSARTGLLDEQFF. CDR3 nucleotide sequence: TGCAGTGCTAGGACTGGCTTACTGGATGAGCAGTTCTTC.

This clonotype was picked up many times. The CDR3 protein is CASSFSGTGANVLTF. In nucleotides, the CDR3 is TGTGCCAGCAGCTTTTCGGGGACTGGGGCCAACGTCCTGACTTTC. The chain uses TRBV13 and TRBJ2-6; tentatively, D is TRBD2 (5 bases). CDR3 length: 15 amino acids. The V end was cut by 3 bases, the J end by 2 bases, with 8 bases between. The germline gives CDR1 PRHDT, CDR2 FYEKMQ (reference sequence).

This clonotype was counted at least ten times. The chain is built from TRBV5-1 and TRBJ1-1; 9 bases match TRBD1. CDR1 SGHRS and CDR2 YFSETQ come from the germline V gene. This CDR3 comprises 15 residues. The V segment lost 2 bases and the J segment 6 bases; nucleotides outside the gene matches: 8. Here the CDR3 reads CASSLRDREIAEAFF. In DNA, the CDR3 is TGCGCCAGCAGCTTACGGGACAGGGAAATCGCTGAAGCTTTCTTT.

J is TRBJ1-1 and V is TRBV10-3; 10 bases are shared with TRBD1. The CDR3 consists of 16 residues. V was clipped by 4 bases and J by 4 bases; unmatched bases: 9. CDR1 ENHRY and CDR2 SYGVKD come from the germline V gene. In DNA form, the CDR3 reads TGTGCCATCAGTGCCGGACAGGGGGTAACGGGCACTGAAGCTTTCTTT. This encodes CAISAGQGVTGTEAFF.

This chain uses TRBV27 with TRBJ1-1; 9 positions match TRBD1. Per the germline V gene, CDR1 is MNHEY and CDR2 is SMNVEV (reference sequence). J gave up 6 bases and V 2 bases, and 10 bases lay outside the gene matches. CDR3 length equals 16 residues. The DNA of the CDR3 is TGTGCCAGCAGTTTAATGACCGGGACAGGGAGATCTGAAGCTTTCTTT. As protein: CASSLMTGTGRSEAFF.

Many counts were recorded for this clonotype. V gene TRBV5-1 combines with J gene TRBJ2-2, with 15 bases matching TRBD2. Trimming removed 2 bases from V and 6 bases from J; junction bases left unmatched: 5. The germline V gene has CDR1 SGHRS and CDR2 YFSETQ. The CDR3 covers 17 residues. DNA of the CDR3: TGCGCCAGCAGCTTAGGGACTAGCGGGAGGAAGTCCGGGGAGCTGTTTTTT. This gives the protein CASSLGTSGRKSGELFF.

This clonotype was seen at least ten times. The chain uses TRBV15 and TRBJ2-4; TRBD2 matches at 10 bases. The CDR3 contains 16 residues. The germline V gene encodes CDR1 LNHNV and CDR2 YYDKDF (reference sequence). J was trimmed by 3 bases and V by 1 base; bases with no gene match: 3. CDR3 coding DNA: TGTGCCACCAGCAGAGGGGCTAGCGGGAGCAAAAACATTCAGTACTTC. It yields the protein CATSRGASGSKNIQYF. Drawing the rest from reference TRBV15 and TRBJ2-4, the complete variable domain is DAMVIQNPRYQVTQFGKPVTLSCSQTLNHNVMYWYQQKSSQAPKLLFHYYDKDFNNEADTPDNFQSRRPNTSFCFLDIRSPGLGDTAMYLCATSRGASGSKNIQYFGAGTRLSVL.

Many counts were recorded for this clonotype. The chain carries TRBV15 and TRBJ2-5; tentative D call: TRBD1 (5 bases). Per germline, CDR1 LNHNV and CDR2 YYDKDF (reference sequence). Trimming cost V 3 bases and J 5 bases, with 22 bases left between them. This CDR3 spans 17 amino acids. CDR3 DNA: TGTGCCACCAGCAGTGGGGCTTGGAGCTTGCGACGGGAGACCCAGTACTTC. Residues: CATSSGAWSLRRETQYF.

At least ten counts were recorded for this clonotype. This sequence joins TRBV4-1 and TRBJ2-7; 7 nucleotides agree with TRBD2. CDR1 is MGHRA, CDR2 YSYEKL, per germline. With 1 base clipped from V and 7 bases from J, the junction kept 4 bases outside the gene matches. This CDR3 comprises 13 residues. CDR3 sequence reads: CASSQVEGGEQYF. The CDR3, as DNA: TGCGCCAGCAGCCAAGTGGAGGGAGGGGAGCAGTACTTC.

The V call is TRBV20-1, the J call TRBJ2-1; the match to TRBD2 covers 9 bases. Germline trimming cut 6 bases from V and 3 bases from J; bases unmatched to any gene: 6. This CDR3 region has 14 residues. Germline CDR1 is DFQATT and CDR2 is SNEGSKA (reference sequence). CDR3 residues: CSATFSGSYNEQFF. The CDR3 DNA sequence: TGCAGTGCCACTTTTAGCGGGAGCTACAATGAGCAGTTCTTC.

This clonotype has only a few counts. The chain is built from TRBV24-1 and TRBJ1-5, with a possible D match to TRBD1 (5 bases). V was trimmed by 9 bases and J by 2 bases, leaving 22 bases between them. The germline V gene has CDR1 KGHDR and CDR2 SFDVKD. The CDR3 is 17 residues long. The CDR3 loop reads CATEDSQSGEGNQPQHF. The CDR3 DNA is TGTGCCACCGAAGACAGTCAGTCCGGAGAGGGCAATCAGCCCCAGCATTTT.

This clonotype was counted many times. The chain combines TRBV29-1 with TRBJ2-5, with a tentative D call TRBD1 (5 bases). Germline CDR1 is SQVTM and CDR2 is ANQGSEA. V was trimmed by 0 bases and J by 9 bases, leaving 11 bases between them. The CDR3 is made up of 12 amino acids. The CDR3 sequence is CSVEDHLGAQYF. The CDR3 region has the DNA TGCAGCGTTGAAGATCATCTAGGGGCCCAGTACTTC.

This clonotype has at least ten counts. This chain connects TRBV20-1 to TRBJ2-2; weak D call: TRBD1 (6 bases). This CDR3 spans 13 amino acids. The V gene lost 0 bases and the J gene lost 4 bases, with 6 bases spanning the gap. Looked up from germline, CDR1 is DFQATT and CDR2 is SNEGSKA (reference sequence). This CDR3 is CSARDRGTGELFF. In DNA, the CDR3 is TGCAGTGCTAGAGACAGGGGCACCGGGGAGCTGTTTTTT.

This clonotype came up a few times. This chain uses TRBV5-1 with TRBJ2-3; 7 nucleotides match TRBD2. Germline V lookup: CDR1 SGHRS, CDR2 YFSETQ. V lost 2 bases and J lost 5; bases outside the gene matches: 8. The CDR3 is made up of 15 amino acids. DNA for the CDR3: TGCGCCAGCAGCTTCGAGCGGGGAGGGGAAGATACGCAGTATTTT. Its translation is CASSFERGGEDTQYF. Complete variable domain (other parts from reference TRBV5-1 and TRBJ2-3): KAGVTQTPRYLIKTRGQQVTLSCSPISGHRSVSWYQQTPGQGLQFLFEYFSETQRNKGNFPGRFSGRQFSNSRSEMNVSTLELGDSALYLCASSFERGGEDTQYFGPGTRLTVL.

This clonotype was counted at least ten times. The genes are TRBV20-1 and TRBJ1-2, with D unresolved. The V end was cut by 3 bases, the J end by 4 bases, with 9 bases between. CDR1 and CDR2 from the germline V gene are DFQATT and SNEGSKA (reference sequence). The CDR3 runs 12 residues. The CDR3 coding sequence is TGCAGTGCTAGCTCGCGGTCCTATGGCTACACCTTC. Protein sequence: CSASSRSYGYTF.

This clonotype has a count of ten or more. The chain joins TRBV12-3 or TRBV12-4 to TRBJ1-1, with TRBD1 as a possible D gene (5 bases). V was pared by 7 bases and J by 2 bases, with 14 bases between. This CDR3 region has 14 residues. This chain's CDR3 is CASTLQEVNTEAFF. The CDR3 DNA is TGTGCCAGCACCTTACAGGAGGTAAACACTGAAGCTTTCTTT.

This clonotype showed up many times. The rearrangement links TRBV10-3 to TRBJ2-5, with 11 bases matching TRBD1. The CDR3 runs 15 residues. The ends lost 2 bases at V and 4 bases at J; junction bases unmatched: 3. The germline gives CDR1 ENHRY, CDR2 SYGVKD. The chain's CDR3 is CAISEGDRGRETQYF. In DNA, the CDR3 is TGTGCCATCAGTGAGGGGGACAGGGGGAGAGAGACCCAGTACTTC.

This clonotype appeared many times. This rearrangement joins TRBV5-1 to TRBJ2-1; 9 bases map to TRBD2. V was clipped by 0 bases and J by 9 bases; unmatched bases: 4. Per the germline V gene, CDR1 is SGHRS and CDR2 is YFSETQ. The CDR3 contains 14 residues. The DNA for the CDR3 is TGCGCCAGCAGCTTGGGGGGACTAGCAGCTGAGCAGTTCTTC. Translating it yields CASSLGGLAAEQFF. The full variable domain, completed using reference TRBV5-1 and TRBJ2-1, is KAGVTQTPRYLIKTRGQQVTLSCSPISGHRSVSWYQQTPGQGLQFLFEYFSETQRNKGNFPGRFSGRQFSNSRSEMNVSTLELGDSALYLCASSLGGLAAEQFFGPGTRLTVL.

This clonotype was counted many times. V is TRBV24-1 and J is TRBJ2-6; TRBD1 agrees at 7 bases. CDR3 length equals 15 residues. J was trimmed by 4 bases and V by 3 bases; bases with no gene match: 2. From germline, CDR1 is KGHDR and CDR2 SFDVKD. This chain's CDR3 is CATSDTGAGANVLTF. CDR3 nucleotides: TGTGCCACCAGTGATACAGGGGCCGGGGCCAACGTCCTGACTTTC.

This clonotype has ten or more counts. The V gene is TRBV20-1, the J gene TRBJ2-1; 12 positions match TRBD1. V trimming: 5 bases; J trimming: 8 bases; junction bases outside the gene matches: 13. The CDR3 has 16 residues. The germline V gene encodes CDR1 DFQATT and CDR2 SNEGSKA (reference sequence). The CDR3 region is CSASSGTGGNIDEQFF. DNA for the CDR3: TGCAGTGCTTCCTCCGGGACAGGGGGCAACATAGATGAGCAGTTCTTC.

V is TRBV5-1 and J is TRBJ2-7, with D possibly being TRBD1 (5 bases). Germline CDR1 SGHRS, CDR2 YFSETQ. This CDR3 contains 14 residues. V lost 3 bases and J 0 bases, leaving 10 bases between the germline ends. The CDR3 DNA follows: TGCGCCAGCAGCTGGTCGACAGCCTCCTACGAGCAGTACTTC. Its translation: CASSWSTASYEQYF.

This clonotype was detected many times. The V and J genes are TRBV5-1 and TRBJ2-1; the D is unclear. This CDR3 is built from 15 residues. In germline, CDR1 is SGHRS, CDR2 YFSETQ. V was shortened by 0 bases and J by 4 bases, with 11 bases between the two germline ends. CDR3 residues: CASSLDRSPYNEQFF. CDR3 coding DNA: TGCGCCAGCAGCTTGGACAGATCCCCTTACAATGAGCAGTTCTTC.